Here is one T cell receptor (beta chain) with its context. A second about 6 to 12 cycle PCR used barcoded and J-beta primers. The study obtained at least 3 million CDR3-containing paired-end reads from every sample. TCRdb fed the 5' RACE reads into MiXCR, producing one record per CDR3 protein. The sample includes fewer than 800,000 distinct CDR3 sequences, more than 20% of them seen just once. Germline V gene sequence: CDR1 MNHNS, CDR2 SASEGT. The CDR3 length is 16 residues. V lost 3 bases and J lost 0, with 13 bases in between. The data were obtained in a study of blood T cells in healthy people across ages.

Input material: blood. The chain combines TRBV6-1 with TRBJ2-3, with D perhaps matching TRBD2 (6 bases). This receptor was taken from a man aged 70-80 years in good health. The chain's CDR3 is CASSDYPGLSTDTQYF. DNA of the CDR3: TGTGCCAGCAGTGACTACCCGGGACTGAGCACAGATACGCAGTATTTT.